The clone carrying this T cell receptor beta chain was recorded at least ten times. Its antigen is undetermined. Germline V CDR1 and CDR2: SGDLS, YYNGEE. This CDR3 has 15 amino acids. Deletions cut 0 bases from V and 3 bases from J, with 13 bases between. This entry comes from a study of response to subunit inactivated influenza vaccine. Study-level points and caveats: With each seasonal influenza vaccination, the authors suggested, few new T cells are recruited.

TCRdb reanalysed the RT-PCR reads using MiXCR and keeps one entry per CDR3 protein. The repertoire holds fewer than 200,000 distinct CDR3 sequences, with about 9% as singletons. V and J are TRBV9 and TRBJ2-7; TRBD2 is a possible D gene (6 bases). The sequences come from non-naive T cells sorted from PBMCs, collected on the day of vaccination. The source is a man aged 50 to 59 who received an inactivated influenza vaccine. As DNA, the CDR3 is TGTGCCAGCAGCGTAGGAGGGAGGTTGGGCTACGAGCAGTACTTC. Translation: CASSVGGRLGYEQYF.